Included here is one T cell receptor (beta chain) sequence, with context. The antigen remains unidentified. The method was immunoSEQ multiplex PCR; TCRdb's version includes in-frame clones alone and lacks a portion of them. The sample has roughly 100,000 clones, over 75% seen once; the top ten hold under 20%. This record comes from a study of T cell responses to AZD1222 COVID-19 vaccine. Study results and limitations: Nearly half of spike-specific TCRs reportedly go after variant regions that carry no mutations.

This specimen consisted of peripheral blood, obtained on day 0 of AZD1222 vaccination. This TCR was recovered from an adult in good health.

Here the CDR3 reads CASSPPGQGYSSPLHF. CDR3 bases: TGTGCCAGCTCACCTCCGGGACAGGGATATTCTTCACCCCTCCACTTT. The rearrangement links TRBV18 to TRBJ1-6, with 9 bases identical to TRBD1. The germline CDR1 and CDR2 sequences are KGHSH and LQKENI. The V segment lost 3 bases and the J segment 9 bases; nucleotides outside the gene matches: 9. CDR3 length: 16 residues.